Listed below are T cell receptor beta chains from one sample, sequenced in a study of shared clonotypes between healthy human individuals. Generated by immunoSEQ multiplex PCR, the TCRdb table keeps only in-frame clones and is missing some. This table holds about a million clones, around 76% found once. The sequenced sample consisted of memory CD4+ T cells sorted from blood. The receptors were gathered from a man younger than 30 in good health. Both conserved end residues are part of each CDR3. The D gene is left open where the match is weak. Only part of the rows carry a size: once, few, many, or a class if the clone is expanded.

TRBV6-1,.,.,TRBJ1-5,TGTGCCAGCAGTGATTGGAGCAATCAGCCCCAGCATTTT,CASSDWSNQPQHF
TRBV30,.,.,TRBJ2-2,TGTGCCTGGAGTCGAACGGGGGAGCTGTTTTTT,CAWSRTGELFF
TRBV9,.,.,TRBJ1-1,TGTGCCAGCAGCGCACTAGGGACAATCACTGAAGCTTTCTTT,CASSALGTITEAFF
TRBV25-1,.,.,TRBJ1-4,TGTGCCAGCAGTGAGCACGGGACCTTTAATGAAAAACTGTTTTTT,CASSEHGTFNEKLFF
TRBV2,TRBD2,once,TRBJ2-7,TGTGCCAGCAGGGGGACTAGCGGGGGCTACGAGCAGTACTTC,CASRGTSGGYEQYF
TRBV30,.,many,TRBJ1-2,TGTGCCTGGATTTCATCGGGACGGCACACTCCGTATGGCTACACCTTC,CAWISSGRHTPYGYTF
TRBV19,TRBD1,.,TRBJ1-5,TGTGCCAGTAGCCGGGACAGGAATCAGCCCCAGCATTTT,CASSRDRNQPQHF
TRBV6-5,.,.,TRBJ1-3,TGTGCCAGCGAGAGTCCCAACCGAAACACCATATATTTT,CASESPNRNTIYF
TRBV7-5,.,.,TRBJ1-6,TGTGCCAGAAGCGATAGTGGATGTGACAGGCCCAATTCACCCCTCCACTTT,CARSDSGCDRPNSPLHF
TRBV11-2,.,few,TRBJ2-5,TGTGCCAGCAGCTTTTCGGGGGCACAAGAGACCCAGTACTTC,CASSFSGAQETQYF
TRBV11-2,.,.,TRBJ2-5,TGTGCCAGCAGCTTAGACGACCTGGGCGTAAAGGAGACCCAGTACTTC,CASSLDDLGVKETQYF
TRBV29-1,TRBD2,few,TRBJ2-3,TGCAGCGTTGAAGCGGGAGGGCCCACAGATACGCAGTATTTT,CSVEAGGPTDTQYF
TRBV6-5,.,.,TRBJ2-3,TGTGCCAGCAATGGCGGCCGGAGGGGAGATACGCAGTATTTT,CASNGGRRGDTQYF
TRBV5-1,.,.,TRBJ2-5,TGCGCCAGCAGCCCCGGGCCCCAAGAGACCCAGTACTTC,CASSPGPQETQYF
TRBV5-5,.,.,TRBJ1-4,TGTGCCAGCAGCAGCACTGGTGGAACTAATGAAAAACTGTTTTTT,CASSSTGGTNEKLFF
TRBV6-6,.,.,TRBJ1-6,TGTGCCAGCAGTTACAGGCAGGGGAGGGATTCACCCCTCCACTTT,CASSYRQGRDSPLHF
TRBV6-6,TRBD1,.,TRBJ2-7,TGTGCCAGCAGTCAACCGGGACAGGGGGTCTACGAGCAGTACTTC,CASSQPGQGVYEQYF
TRBV5-8,.,few,TRBJ1-6,TGTGCCAGCAGCGGGAGGGGAGAAGGATCACCCCTCCACTTT,CASSGRGEGSPLHF
TRBV2,.,.,TRBJ1-4,TGTGCCAGCAGAGCCCTTAATCTACAGAATACTAATGAAAAACTGTTTTTT,CASRALNLQNTNEKLFF
TRBV18,.,.,TRBJ2-2,TGTGCCAGCTCACCACTTATCGGCAGTAACACCGGGGAGCTGTTTTTT,CASSPLIGSNTGELFF
TRBV6-1,.,.,TRBJ1-1,TGTGCCAGCAGTGAAGGAGCGGGGCCCGGGACTTTCTTT,CASSEGAGPGTFF
TRBV19,.,.,TRBJ1-2,TGTGCCAGTAATACACCGGGGCAGGCCGTCTATGGCTACACCTTC,CASNTPGQAVYGYTF
TRBV28,.,.,TRBJ2-3,TGTGCCAGCAGTTTAAAGGCCCGTGTGGATACGCAGTATTTT,CASSLKARVDTQYF
TRBV7-2,.,.,TRBJ2-3,TGTGCCAGCAGCTTAGATAGGGGCGTCACAGATACGCAGTATTTT,CASSLDRGVTDTQYF
TRBV2,.,.,TRBJ2-4,TGTGCCAGCAGCTTGGCCCAAAACATTCAGTACTTC,CASSLAQNIQYF
TRBV5-1,TRBD2,once,TRBJ2-2,TGCGCCAGCAGCTTACAAGCGGGACGGACGAACACCGGGGAGCTGTTTTTT,CASSLQAGRTNTGELFF
TRBV28,.,.,TRBJ2-3,TGTGCCAGCAACGGGGGAACAGATACGCAGTATTTT,CASNGGTDTQYF
TRBV30,.,.,TRBJ2-5,TGTGCCTGGAGCAAAGAGACCCAGTACTTC,CAWSKETQYF
TRBV14,TRBD2,many,TRBJ2-5,TGTGCCAGCAGCCTAAGAGCGGGAGAGTATCGGGAGACCCAGTACTTC,CASSLRAGEYRETQYF
TRBV5-6,.,.,TRBJ1-6,TGTGCCAGCAGCTCGGACGGGAATTCACCCCTCCACTTT,CASSSDGNSPLHF
TRBV30,.,few,TRBJ2-7,TGTGCCTGGAGAAGCTACAGGGTCAAAGGGTACGAGCAGTACTTC,CAWRSYRVKGYEQYF
TRBV5-1,TRBD1,few,TRBJ1-1,TGCGCCAGCAGCTTCGGCAGACAGGGCGAGGGTGAAGCTTTCTTT,CASSFGRQGEGEAFF
TRBV5-8,.,.,TRBJ2-5,TGTGCCAGCAGCTTGGAACCCTACGGGACCCAGTACTTC,CASSLEPYGTQYF
TRBV27,.,.,TRBJ1-5,TGTGCCAGCCGACGGATAAGCTATAGCAATCAGCCCCAGCATTTT,CASRRISYSNQPQHF
TRBV9,.,many,TRBJ2-1,TGTGCCAGCAGCGTAGAACCCACCGGGTCCTACAATGAGCAGTTCTTC,CASSVEPTGSYNEQFF
TRBV6-5,.,once,TRBJ1-6,TGTGCCAGCAGTTCAGGAGGGGTGAATTCACCCCTCCACTTT,CASSSGGVNSPLHF
TRBV5-5,TRBD1,.,TRBJ2-7,TGTGCCAGCGGAGACAGGGTCGTACCCTACGAGCAGTACTTC,CASGDRVVPYEQYF
TRBV13,TRBD2,.,TRBJ2-7,TGTGCCAGCAGCTTCCTAGCGGGGGGTTCCTACGAGCAGTACTTC,CASSFLAGGSYEQYF
TRBV9,.,once,TRBJ1-2,TGTGCCAGCAGCGTAGCGGAGACTAACTATGGCTACACCTTC,CASSVAETNYGYTF
TRBV27,.,.,TRBJ2-2,TGTGCCAGCAGTTTATCTCGACTAGCCGGGGAGCTGTTTTTT,CASSLSRLAGELFF
TRBV6-5,.,.,TRBJ1-3,TGTGCCAGCAGTTACGGGCAGCCCTCGGCAAACACCATATATTTT,CASSYGQPSANTIYF